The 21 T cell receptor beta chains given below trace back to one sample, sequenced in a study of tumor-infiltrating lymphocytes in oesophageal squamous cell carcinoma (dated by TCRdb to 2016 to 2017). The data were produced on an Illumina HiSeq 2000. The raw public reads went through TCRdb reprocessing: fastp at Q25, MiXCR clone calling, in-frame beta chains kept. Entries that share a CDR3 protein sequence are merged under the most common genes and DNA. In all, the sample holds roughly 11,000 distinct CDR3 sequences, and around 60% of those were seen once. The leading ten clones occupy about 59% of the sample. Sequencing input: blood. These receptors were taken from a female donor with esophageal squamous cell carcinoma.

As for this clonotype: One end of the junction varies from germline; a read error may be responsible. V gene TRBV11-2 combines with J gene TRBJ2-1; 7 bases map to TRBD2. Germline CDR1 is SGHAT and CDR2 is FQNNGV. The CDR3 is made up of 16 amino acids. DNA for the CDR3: TGTGCCAACAGCTTAGTTGCGGGAGTTTCCTACAATGAGCAGTTCTTC. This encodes CANSLVAGVSYNEQFF.

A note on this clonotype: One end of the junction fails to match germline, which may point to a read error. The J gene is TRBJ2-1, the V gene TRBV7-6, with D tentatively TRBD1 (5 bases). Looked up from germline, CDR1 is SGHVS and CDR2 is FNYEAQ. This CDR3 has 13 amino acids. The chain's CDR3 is CASSLVGQGEQFF. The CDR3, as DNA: TGTGCTAGCAGCTTAGTAGGACAAGGGGAGCAGTTCTTC.

CDR3 residues: CASSVQGPGWEQYF. In nucleotides, the CDR3 is TGTGCCAGCAGTGTACAGGGGCCCGGCTGGGAGCAGTACTTC. J is TRBJ2-5 and V is TRBV6-1; 7 positions match TRBD1. The CDR3 length is 14 residues. Germline lookup yields CDR1 MNHNS and CDR2 SASEGT. J lost 11 bases, V lost 4 bases, and 13 bases had no gene match.

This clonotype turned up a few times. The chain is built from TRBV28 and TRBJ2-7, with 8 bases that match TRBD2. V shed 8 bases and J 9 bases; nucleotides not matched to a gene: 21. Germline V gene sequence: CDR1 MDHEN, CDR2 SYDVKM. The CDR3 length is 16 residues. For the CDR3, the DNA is TGTGCCAGCGCCTCGCCAAGTCCGAGCGGGAGTGATACGCAGTACTTC. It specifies CASASPSPSGSDTQYF.

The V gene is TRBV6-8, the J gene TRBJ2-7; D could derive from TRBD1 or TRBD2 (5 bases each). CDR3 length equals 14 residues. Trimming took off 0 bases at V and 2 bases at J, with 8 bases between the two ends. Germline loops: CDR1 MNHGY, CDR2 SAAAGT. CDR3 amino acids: CASSYSRGTYEQYF. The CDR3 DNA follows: TGTGCCAGCAGTTACTCGAGGGGTACCTACGAGCAGTACTTC.

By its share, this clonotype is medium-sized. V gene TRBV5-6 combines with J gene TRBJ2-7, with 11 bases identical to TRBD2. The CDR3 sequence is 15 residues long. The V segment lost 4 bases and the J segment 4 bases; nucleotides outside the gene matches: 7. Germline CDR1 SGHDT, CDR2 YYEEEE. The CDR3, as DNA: TGTGCCAGCAGCCCACCGGGACTAGCGGAGTACGAGCAGTACTTC. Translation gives CASSPPGLAEYEQYF.

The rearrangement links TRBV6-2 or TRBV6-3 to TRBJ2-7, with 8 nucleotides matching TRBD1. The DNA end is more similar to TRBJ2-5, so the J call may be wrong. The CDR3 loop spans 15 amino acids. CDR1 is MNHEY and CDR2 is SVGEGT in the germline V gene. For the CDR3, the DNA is TGTGCCAGCAGGACCGGACAGGGCCTCGGAGAGACCCAGTACTTC. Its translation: CASRTGQGLGETQYF.

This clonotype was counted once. In nucleotides, the CDR3 is TGTGCCAGCAGCGCCCCCGGGACGGGATACAATGAGCAGTACTTC. Translation gives CASSAPGTGYNEQYF. The chain couples TRBV7-3 to TRBJ2-1; D might be TRBD1 or TRBD2, each matching 5 bases. The end of the DNA fits TRBJ2-7 better, so the J call may be wrong. Germline V gene data show CDR1 as SGHTA and CDR2 as FQGTGA. The CDR3 runs to 15 residues.

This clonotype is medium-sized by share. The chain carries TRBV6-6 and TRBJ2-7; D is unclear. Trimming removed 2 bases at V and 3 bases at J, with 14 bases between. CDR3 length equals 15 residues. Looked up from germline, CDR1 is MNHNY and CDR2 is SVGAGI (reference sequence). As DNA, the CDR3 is TGTGCCAGCAGTTACCAGGCAGAGAATAACTACGAGCAGTACTTC. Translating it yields CASSYQAENNYEQYF.

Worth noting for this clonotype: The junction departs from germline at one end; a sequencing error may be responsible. Here the CDR3 reads CASSLDLGTANSPLHF. The CDR3 DNA sequence: TGCGCCAGCAGCTTGGACCTCGGGACAGCCAATTCACCCCTCCACTTT. The J gene is TRBJ1-6, the V gene TRBV5-4, with 7 bases aligning to TRBD1. The CDR3 contains 16 residues. Germline CDR1 is SGHNT and CDR2 is YYREEE (reference sequence).

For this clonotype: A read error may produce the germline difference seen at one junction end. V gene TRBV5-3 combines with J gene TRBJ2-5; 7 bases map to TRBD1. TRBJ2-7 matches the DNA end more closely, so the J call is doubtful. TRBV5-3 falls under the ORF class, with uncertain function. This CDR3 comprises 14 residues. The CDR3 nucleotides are TGTGCCAGCAGCTCGGTAGGGGGCTATTACGAGCAGTACTTC. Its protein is CASSSVGGYYEQYF.

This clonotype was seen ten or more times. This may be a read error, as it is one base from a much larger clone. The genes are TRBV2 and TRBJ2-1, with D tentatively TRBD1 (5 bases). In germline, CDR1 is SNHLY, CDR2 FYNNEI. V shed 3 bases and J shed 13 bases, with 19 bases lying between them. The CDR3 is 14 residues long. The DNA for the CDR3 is TGTGCCAGCAGTGACGAGTTTGGGGCGGAGACCCAGTTCTTC. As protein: CASSDEFGAETQFF.

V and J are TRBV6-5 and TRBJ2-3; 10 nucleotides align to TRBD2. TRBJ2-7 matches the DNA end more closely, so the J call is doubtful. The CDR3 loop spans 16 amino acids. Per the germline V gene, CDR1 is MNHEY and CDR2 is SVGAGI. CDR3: CASSYSGLAGDFEQYF. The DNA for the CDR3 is TGTGCCAGCAGTTACTCGGGGCTAGCGGGAGATTTCGAGCAGTACTTC.

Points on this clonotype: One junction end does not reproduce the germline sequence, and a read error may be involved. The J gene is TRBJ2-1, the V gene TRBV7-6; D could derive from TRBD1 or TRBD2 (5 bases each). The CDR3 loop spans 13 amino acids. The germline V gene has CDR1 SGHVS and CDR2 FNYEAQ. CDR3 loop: CASSPHGTNEQFF. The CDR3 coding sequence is TGTGCTAGCAGCCCCCATGGGACCAATGAGCAGTTCTTC.

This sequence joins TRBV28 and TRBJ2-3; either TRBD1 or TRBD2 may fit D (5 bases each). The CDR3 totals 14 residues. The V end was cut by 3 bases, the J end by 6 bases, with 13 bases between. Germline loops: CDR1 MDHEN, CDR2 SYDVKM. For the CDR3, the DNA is TGTGCCAGCAGTTTCTCGGGACCAGTTGATACGCAGTATTTT. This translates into CASSFSGPVDTQYF.

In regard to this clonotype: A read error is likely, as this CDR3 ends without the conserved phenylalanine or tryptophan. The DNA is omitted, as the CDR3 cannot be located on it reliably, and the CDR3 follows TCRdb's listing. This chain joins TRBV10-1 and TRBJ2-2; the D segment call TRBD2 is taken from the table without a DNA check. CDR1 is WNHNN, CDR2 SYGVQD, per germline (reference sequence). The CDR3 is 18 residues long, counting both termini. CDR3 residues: CASSSTGTSRSTPGSCFL.

CDR3 sequence reads: CASSLVGGDTQYF. Here the CDR3 DNA reads TGTGCCAGCAGCTTAGTGGGGGGAGATACGCAGTATTTT. The chain has TRBV7-9 and TRBJ2-3; weak D call: TRBD2 (6 bases). In germline, CDR1 is SEHNR, CDR2 FQNEAQ (reference sequence). V was cut by 1 base and J by 5 bases, with 7 bases left in between. The CDR3 totals 13 residues.

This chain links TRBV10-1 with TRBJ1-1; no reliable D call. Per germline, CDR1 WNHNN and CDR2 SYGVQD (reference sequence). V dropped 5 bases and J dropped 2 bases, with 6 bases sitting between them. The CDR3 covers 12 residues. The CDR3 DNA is TGCGCCAGCAGTCGGGAAAACACTGAAGCTTTCTTT. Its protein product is CASSRENTEAFF.

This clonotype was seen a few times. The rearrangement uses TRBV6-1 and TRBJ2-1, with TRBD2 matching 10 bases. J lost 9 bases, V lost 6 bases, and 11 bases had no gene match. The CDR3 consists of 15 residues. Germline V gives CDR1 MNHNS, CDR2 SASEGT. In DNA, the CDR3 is TGTGCCAGCAGACGGTCTAGCGGGAGTTTCAGTGAGCAGTTCTTC. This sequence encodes CASRRSSGSFSEQFF.

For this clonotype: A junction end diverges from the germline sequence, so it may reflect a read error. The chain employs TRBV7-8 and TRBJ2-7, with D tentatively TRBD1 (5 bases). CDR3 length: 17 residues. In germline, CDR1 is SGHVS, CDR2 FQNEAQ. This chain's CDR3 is CASSLRRAAQGDSPLHF. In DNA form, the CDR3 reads TGTGCCAGCAGCTTACGACGCGCGGCCCAGGGCGATTCACCCCTCCACTTC.

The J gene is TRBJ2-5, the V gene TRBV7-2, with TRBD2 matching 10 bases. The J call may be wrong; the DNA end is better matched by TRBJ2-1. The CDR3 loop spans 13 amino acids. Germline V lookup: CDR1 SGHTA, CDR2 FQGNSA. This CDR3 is CASSSLAGYEQFF. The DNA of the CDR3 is TGTGCCAGCAGTTCACTAGCGGGATACGAGCAGTTCTTC.